This T cell receptor beta chain was retrieved from a study of T cell repertoires in cytomegalovirus infection (dated by TCRdb to about 2019). General notes on the study: Donor HLA type was relevant to the analysis, as public TCR beta signatures indicated carriage of CMV infection together with the matching HLA type. General study outcomes and caveats: In both this cohort and an independent cohort of 350 to 400 donors, the cumulative frequency of public TCR beta family members distinguished carriers of CMV infection plus the relevant HLA type. In the ex vivo response, HLA-C-restricted CMV-specific TCR beta clonotypes were dominant, and in two of eight donors the single most frequent clonotype came from this HLA-C-restricted group.

Ends trimmed: V by 3 bases, J by 0 bases; bases unmatched to a gene: 5. Taken from cysteine to phenylalanine, the CDR3 has 16 residues. The entry retains the CDR3 DNA only, 48 bases that are in frame from base 1. From a lookup of the germline V gene, CDR1 and CDR2 are KGHSH and LQKENI. This clonotype was seen many times. Its antigen is unknown. One base away there is no much larger clone; base qualities are not given. The reads were generated on an Illumina HiSeq 1500. TCRdb redid the processing of the public reads, applying fastp at Q25 and MiXCR, and retained in-frame beta chains. Each entry is one CDR3 protein sequence, shown with its most common DNA and genes. Within this sample are about 130,000 distinct CDR3 sequences, with approximately 9.2% of them counted one time only. 10% of the sample goes to the ten largest clones.

In this chain, TRBV18 is recombined with TRBJ1-5; 7 bases in between match TRBD1. Sequenced: PBMCs. The clonotype was recovered from a human donor in good health (CMV status not recorded). Some clones in this sample may be carry-over from other donors' samples. The CDR3 has the sequence CASSPETGYSNQPQHF. The DNA reads as follows: TGTGCCAGCTCACCCGAGACAGGGTATAGCAATCAGCCCCAGCATTTT.